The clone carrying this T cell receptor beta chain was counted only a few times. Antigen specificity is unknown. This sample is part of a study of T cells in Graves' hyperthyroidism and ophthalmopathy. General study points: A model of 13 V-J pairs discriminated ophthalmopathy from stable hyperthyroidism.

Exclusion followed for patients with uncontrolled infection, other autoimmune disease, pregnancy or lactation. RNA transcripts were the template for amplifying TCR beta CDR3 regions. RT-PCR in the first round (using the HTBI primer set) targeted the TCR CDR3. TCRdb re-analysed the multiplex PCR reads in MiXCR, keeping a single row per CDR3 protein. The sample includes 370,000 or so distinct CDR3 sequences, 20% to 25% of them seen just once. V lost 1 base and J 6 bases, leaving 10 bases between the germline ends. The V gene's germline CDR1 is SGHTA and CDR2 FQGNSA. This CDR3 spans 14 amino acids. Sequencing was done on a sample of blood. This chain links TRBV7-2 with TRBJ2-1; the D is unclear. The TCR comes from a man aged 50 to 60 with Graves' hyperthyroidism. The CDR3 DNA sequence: TGTGCCAGCAGCTTAGAGCTAGGGTCCAATGAGCAGTTCTTC. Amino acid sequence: CASSLELGSNEQFF.